This TCR beta chain is drawn from a study of patients and donors after allogeneic stem cell transplantation. The V and J ends lost 5 bases and 5 bases, in that order; junction bases with no gene match: 10. This CDR3 is 15 amino acids long. One entry per CDR3 protein results from TCRdb running MiXCR on the RT-PCR reads. The table has roughly 940,000 distinct CDR3 sequences, approximately 18% seen once. At least ten counts were recorded for this clonotype. The clonotype was recovered from a human donor who was either an allogeneic HSCT recipient or a stem cell or donor lymphocyte infusion donor (not recorded which). It is not recorded whose cells these are; they may come from a transplant donor. The chain joins TRBV12-3 or TRBV12-4 to TRBJ1-1, with TRBD1 matching 8 bases. Sequences were obtained from blood, either unsorted or a sorted T cell fraction (not recorded which). CDR3 amino acids: CASSESDREGTEAFF. The DNA of the CDR3 is TGTGCCAGCAGTGAATCGGACAGGGAAGGGACTGAAGCTTTCTTT.